These 10 T cell receptor beta chains share one sample of origin, sequenced in a study of T cell changes during pregnancy in multiple sclerosis. Sequencing was performed with immunoSEQ multiplex PCR; in TCRdb, only in-frame clones are kept and a portion is missing. This sample has tens of thousands of clones, with around 92% found just once. The material was CD8+ T cells from peripheral blood mononuclear cells, obtained in the second trimester of pregnancy. The receptors were gathered from a female donor with multiple sclerosis, enrolled in a pregnancy study.

V usage is TRBV27 and J usage is TRBJ2-7; D call uncertain. Trimming removed 0 bases at V and 0 bases at J, with 9 bases between. CDR3 length equals 15 residues. In germline, CDR1 is MNHEY, CDR2 SMNVEV (reference sequence). In nucleotides, the CDR3 is TGTGCCAGCAGTTTATCAGCCTCTAACTCCTACGAGCAGTACTTC. Protein: CASSLSASNSYEQYF.

The chain combines TRBV11-3 with TRBJ2-3; D is unresolved. CDR1 SGHNT and CDR2 YENEEA come from the germline V gene. The V and J ends lost 3 bases and 5 bases respectively, with 9 bases between them. The CDR3 covers 13 residues. The CDR3: CASSFGRGDTQYF. Written as DNA, the CDR3 is TGTGCCAGCAGCTTCGGTCGTGGAGATACGCAGTATTTT.

The chain couples TRBV7-9 to TRBJ2-7; 10 bases are shared with TRBD2. The CDR3 totals 14 residues. J gave up 3 bases and V 6 bases, and 5 bases lay outside the gene matches. Germline CDR1 reads SEHNR; CDR2 reads FQNEAQ (reference sequence). CDR3 bases: TGTGCCAGCAGACCCCCTAGCGGGGGCTACGAGCAGTACTTC. Translated: CASRPPSGGYEQYF.

The chain carries TRBV30 and TRBJ2-7; 10 bases align to TRBD1. Trimming at V came to 7 bases and at J to 6 bases, leaving 6 bases not matched to a gene. The CDR3 totals 12 residues. CDR1 and CDR2 from the germline V gene are GTSNPN and SVGIG (reference sequence). CDR3 sequence: CAFGTGVIEQYF. The CDR3, as DNA: TGTGCCTTCGGGACAGGGGTAATCGAGCAGTACTTC.

Here the CDR3 reads CASSAARVLAGGHETQYF. CDR3 bases: TGTGCCAGCAGCGCCGCGCGGGTACTAGCGGGGGGGCACGAGACCCAGTACTTC. The chain recombines TRBV9 with TRBJ2-5; the match to TRBD2 covers 13 bases. Trimming took 3 bases from V and 5 from J; bases not matched to a gene: 13. Germline assignment: CDR1 SGDLS and CDR2 YYNGEE. CDR3 size: 18 residues.

J is TRBJ2-3 and V is TRBV7-9; 8 bases align to TRBD2. CDR1 SEHNR and CDR2 FQNEAQ come from the germline V gene (reference sequence). V lost 7 bases to trimming and J lost 1 base; unmatched junction nucleotides: 13. The CDR3 is made up of 17 amino acids. The CDR3 is CASISRGGVEGTDTQYF. CDR3 DNA: TGTGCCAGCATCTCCCGGGGGGGGGTAGAGGGCACAGATACGCAGTATTTT.

This chain connects TRBV29-1 to TRBJ2-1, with D perhaps matching TRBD1 (5 bases). V gave up 6 bases and J gave up 6 bases, with 21 bases separating them. The CDR3 length is 15 residues. The germline V gene has CDR1 SQVTM and CDR2 ANQGSEA. This CDR3 reads CSVWTESGLVNEQFF. Written as DNA, the CDR3 is TGCAGCGTATGGACCGAATCAGGGTTGGTCAATGAGCAGTTCTTC.

J is TRBJ1-1 and V is TRBV30; TRBD1 aligns across 7 bases. From germline, CDR1 is GTSNPN and CDR2 SVGIG (reference sequence). The CDR3 extends over 13 amino acids. With V trimmed by 1 base and J by 11 bases, 10 bases remained unmatched. The CDR3 DNA follows: TGTGCCTGGAGTGCTCACACAGGGGATTTGGCTTTCTTT. Translated, it gives CAWSAHTGDLAFF. Full variable domain (rest looked up from reference TRBV30 and TRBJ1-1): SQTIHQWPATLVQPVGSPLSLECTVEGTSNPNLYWYRQAAGRGLQLLFYSVGIGQISSEVPQNLSASRPQDRQFILSSKKLLLSDSGFYLCAWSAHTGDLAFFGQGTRLTVV.

The chain joins TRBV9 to TRBJ2-7, with a possible D match to TRBD2 (6 bases). The V gene lost 4 bases and the J gene lost 0 bases, with 14 bases spanning the gap. Germline values: CDR1 SGDLS, CDR2 YYNGEE. This CDR3 has 15 residues. In DNA, the CDR3 is TGTGCCAGCAGCCCATCTAGCGTTAGCTCCTACGAGCAGTACTTC. It translates to CASSPSSVSSYEQYF. The whole variable domain, filled in from reference TRBV9 and TRBJ2-7, reads DSGVTQTPKHLITATGQRVTLRCSPRSGDLSVYWYQQSLDQGLQFLIQYYNGEERAKGNILERFSAQQFPDLHSELNLSSLELGDSALYFCASSPSSVSSYEQYFGPGTRLTVT.

J is TRBJ1-6 and V is TRBV30; a weak D match, TRBD1 (5 bases). The germline CDR1 and CDR2 sequences are GTSNPN and SVGIG (reference sequence). This CDR3 spans 13 amino acids. The V end was cut by 7 bases, the J end by 7 bases, with 14 bases between. The CDR3 nucleotides are TGTGCCTTATTCCAGGGTTACAATTCACCCCTCCACTTT. Encoded protein: CALFQGYNSPLHF.